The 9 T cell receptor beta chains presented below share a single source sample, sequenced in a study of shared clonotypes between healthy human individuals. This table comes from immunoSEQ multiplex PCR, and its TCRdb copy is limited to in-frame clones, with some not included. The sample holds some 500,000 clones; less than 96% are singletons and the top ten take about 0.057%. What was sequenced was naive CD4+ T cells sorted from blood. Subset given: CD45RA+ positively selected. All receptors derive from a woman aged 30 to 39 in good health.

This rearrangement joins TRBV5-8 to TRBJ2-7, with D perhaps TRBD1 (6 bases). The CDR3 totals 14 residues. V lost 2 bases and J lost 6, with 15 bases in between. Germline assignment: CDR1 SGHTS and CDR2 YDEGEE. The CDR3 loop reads CASSLQGPELEQYF. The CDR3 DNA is TGTGCCAGCAGCTTACAGGGACCGGAGCTCGAGCAGTACTTC.

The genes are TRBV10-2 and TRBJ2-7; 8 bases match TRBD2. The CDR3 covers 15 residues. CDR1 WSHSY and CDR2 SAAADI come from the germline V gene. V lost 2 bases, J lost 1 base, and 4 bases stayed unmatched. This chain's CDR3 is CASSENSGKSYEQYF. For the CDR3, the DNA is TGCGCCAGCAGTGAGAATAGCGGGAAATCCTACGAGCAGTACTTC.

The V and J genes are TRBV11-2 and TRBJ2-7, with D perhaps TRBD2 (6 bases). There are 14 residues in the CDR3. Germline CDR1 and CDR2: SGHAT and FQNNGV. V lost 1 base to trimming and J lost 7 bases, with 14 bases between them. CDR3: CASSLGHGTGEQYF. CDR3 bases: TGTGCCAGCAGCTTAGGACACGGGACTGGGGAGCAGTACTTC.

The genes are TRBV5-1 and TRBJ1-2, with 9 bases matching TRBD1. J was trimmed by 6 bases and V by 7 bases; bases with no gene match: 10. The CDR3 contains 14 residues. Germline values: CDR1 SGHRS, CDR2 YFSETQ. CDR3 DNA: TGCGCCAGCGCGGGGGACAGGGACGGAAATGGCTACACCTTC. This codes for CASAGDRDGNGYTF.

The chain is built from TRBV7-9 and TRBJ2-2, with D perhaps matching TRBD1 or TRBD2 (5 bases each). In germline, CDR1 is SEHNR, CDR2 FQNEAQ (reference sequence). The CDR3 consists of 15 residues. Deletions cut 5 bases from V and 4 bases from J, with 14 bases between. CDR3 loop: CASSRRAGSTGELFF. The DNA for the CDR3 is TGTGCCAGCAGCCGGCGGGCAGGGTCCACCGGGGAGCTGTTTTTT.

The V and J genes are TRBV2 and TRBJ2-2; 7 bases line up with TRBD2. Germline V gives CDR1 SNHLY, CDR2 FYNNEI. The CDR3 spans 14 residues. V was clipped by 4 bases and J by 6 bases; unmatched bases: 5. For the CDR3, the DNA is TGTGCCAGCAGTGTACAAGCGGGGTCCGGGGAGCTGTTTTTT. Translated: CASSVQAGSGELFF.

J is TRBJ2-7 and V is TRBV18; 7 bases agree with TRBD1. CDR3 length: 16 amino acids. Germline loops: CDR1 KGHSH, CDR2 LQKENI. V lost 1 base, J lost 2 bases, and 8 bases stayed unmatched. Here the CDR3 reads CASSPRRDSRPYEQYF. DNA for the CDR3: TGTGCCAGCTCACCACGACGGGACAGTCGCCCCTACGAGCAGTACTTC.

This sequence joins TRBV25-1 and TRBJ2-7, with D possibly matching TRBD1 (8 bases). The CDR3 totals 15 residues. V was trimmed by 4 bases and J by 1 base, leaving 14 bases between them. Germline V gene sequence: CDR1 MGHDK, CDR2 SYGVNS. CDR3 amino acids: CASSGSGTGSYEQYF. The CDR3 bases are TGTGCCAGCAGTGGGAGCGGGACAGGATCCTACGAGCAGTACTTC.

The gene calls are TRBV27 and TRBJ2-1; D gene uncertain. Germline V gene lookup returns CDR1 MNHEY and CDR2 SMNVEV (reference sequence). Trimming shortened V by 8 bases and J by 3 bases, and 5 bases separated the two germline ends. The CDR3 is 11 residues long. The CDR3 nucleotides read TGTGCCAGCTCGGGCTACAATGAGCAGTTCTTC. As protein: CASSGYNEQFF.